This TCR beta chain was recorded in a study of read filtering for tumor transcriptome and immune sequencing. Bone marrow was sampled from every patient at the time of active disease. From 300 to 400 ng of RNA, a library with molecular barcoded alpha/delta and beta/gamma adaptors was made. MiXCR, applied by TCRdb to the reads, yields one record per CDR3 protein. The sample yields 35,000 to 50,000 distinct CDR3 sequences, approximately 10% seen once. Study-wide results and limits: IR-seq and RNA-seq agreed better without single-read clonotypes. RNA-seq captured clonotypes less deeply and reliably than IR-seq. Sorted CD138-negative bone marrow cells were not purified T cells.

This clonotype occurred many times. Its antigen remains unidentified. Unmatched junction bases numbered 4, after V lost 0 bases and J lost 6 bases. The CDR3 consists of 14 residues. Looked up from germline, CDR1 is SGDLS and CDR2 is YYNGEE. The J gene is TRBJ2-3, the V gene TRBV9; 7 bases match TRBD1. Sequencing was carried out using a population of CD138-negative cells sorted from bone marrow. The receptor comes from a donor aged 40 or over with multiple myeloma. The CDR3: CASSVVGGVDTQYF. In nucleotides, the CDR3 is TGTGCCAGCAGCGTAGTAGGGGGCGTGGATACGCAGTATTTT.